The source of this T cell receptor (beta chain) is a study of blood T cell repertoires in COVID-19. Overall study: PBMCs, B-cell-depleted T cells, or T cells were the source of the cDNA or gDNA that made up the material.

Seattle patients were enrolled during active infection and followed longitudinally. The CDR3 runs 13 residues. CDR1 and CDR2 from the germline V gene are SGHNT and YYREEE (reference sequence). V lost 4 bases, J lost 2 bases, and 2 bases stayed unmatched. TCRdb keeps only in-frame clones here, not all; method: immunoSEQ multiplex PCR. The data hold over 250,000 clones, with 91% observed a single time. The TCR comes from a person aged 18 to 30 with COVID-19, enrolled during active disease. The sample comprised peripheral blood. The V gene is TRBV5-4, the J gene TRBJ1-1, with 7 positions matching TRBD1. This CDR3 reads CASSDRANTEAFF. As DNA, the CDR3 is TGTGCCAGCAGCGACAGGGCCAACACTGAAGCTTTCTTT.